Following are 15 T cell receptor beta chains from one sample sequenced in a study of siplizumab effects on memory and regulatory T cells. The assay was immunoSEQ multiplex PCR, and TCRdb's table has in-frame clones only and misses some. The profile shows around 77,000 clones, about 89% of them singletons. Sequencing was carried out using CD8+ T cells sorted from blood. Source of these receptors: a human donor in good health.

The chain joins TRBV19 to TRBJ2-7, with D uncertain. With 3 bases removed from V and 2 bases from J, the gap between germline ends came to 8 bases. The CDR3 is made up of 13 amino acids. Germline CDR1 LNHDA, CDR2 SQIVND (reference sequence). The CDR3 protein is CASSIMAAYEQYF. CDR3 sequence (DNA): TGTGCCAGTAGTATTATGGCAGCCTACGAGCAGTACTTC.

This clone came up once. The rearrangement uses TRBV27 and TRBJ2-7; D is tentatively TRBD1 or TRBD2 (5 bases each). Germline CDR1 and CDR2: MNHEY and SMNVEV (reference sequence). V lost 4 bases and J lost 3, with 13 bases in between. This CDR3 comprises 14 residues. CDR3 in DNA: TGTGCCAGCAGTTATTGGGGGAAACTCTACGAGCAGTACTTC. This sequence encodes CASSYWGKLYEQYF.

The chain links TRBV4-2 to TRBJ2-2, with 8 bases aligning to TRBD2. Unmatched junction bases numbered 3, after V lost 5 bases and J lost 7 bases. The length of the CDR3 is 13 residues. The germline CDR1 and CDR2 sequences are LGHNA and YNFKEQ. The CDR3 DNA is TGTGCCAGCAGCGAGCGGGAGAGCGGGGAGCTGTTTTTT. Protein sequence: CASSERESGELFF.

The chain recombines TRBV27 with TRBJ2-1; no reliable D call. In germline, CDR1 is MNHEY, CDR2 SMNVEV (reference sequence). The CDR3 runs to 13 residues. V was pared by 8 bases and J by 8 bases, with 16 bases between. The CDR3 DNA reads TGTGCCAGCGCCCGTGGGCGTAGGGATGAGCAGTTCTTC. This translates into CASARGRRDEQFF.

This chain joins TRBV7-9 and TRBJ2-7; D possibly corresponds to TRBD2 (5 bases). V dropped 5 bases and J dropped 4 bases, with 12 bases sitting between them. The CDR3 consists of 13 residues. Germline loops: CDR1 SEHNR, CDR2 FQNEAQ (reference sequence). Here the CDR3 reads CASSLGLFYEQYF. The CDR3 nucleotides read TGTGCCAGCAGCCTTGGACTGTTTTACGAGCAGTACTTC. Full variable domain (outside the CDR3, taken from reference TRBV7-9 and TRBJ2-7): DTGVSQNPRHKITKRGQNVTFRCDPISEHNRLYWYRQTLGQGPEFLTYFQNEAQLEKSRLLSDRFSAERPKGSFSTLEIQRTEQGDSAMYLCASSLGLFYEQYFGPGTRLTVT.

The rearrangement uses TRBV5-6 and TRBJ1-5; tentative D call: TRBD1 (5 bases). This CDR3 contains 16 residues. The germline gives CDR1 SGHDT, CDR2 YYEEEE. V lost 4 bases to trimming and J lost 4 bases, with 18 bases between them. Written as DNA, the CDR3 is TGTGCCAGCAGCCCGTCGGACGGGGCTTTAAATCAGCCCCAGCATTTT. This codes for CASSPSDGALNQPQHF. Full variable domain (rest looked up from reference TRBV5-6 and TRBJ1-5): DAGVTQSPTHLIKTRGQQVTLRCSPKSGHDTVSWYQQALGQGPQFIFQYYEEEERQRGNFPDRFSGHQFPNYSSELNVNALLLGDSALYLCASSPSDGALNQPQHFGDGTRLSIL.

Note on this clone: At one end, the junction sequence differs from germline, possibly due to a read error. The chain is built from TRBV7-7 and TRBJ2-3, with 15 bases that match TRBD2. Germline V gene sequence: CDR1 SSHAT, CDR2 FNYEAQ (reference sequence). CDR3 size: 18 residues. The CDR3 bases are TGTGCTAGCAGCCATGGACTAGCGGGAGGGCCTTCGAGCGATACGCAGTATTTT. Protein: CASSHGLAGGPSSDTQYF.

This clone was seen once. This rearrangement joins TRBV7-9 to TRBJ2-6, with 12 bases lining up with TRBD1. Looked up from germline, CDR1 is SEHNR and CDR2 is FQNEAQ (reference sequence). J lost 4 bases, V lost 10 bases, and 14 bases had no gene match. The CDR3 is 18 amino acids. The CDR3 DNA reads TGTGCCAACCCTCCAGCCGGGACAGGGGGCGACGGGGCCAACGTCCTGACTTTC. Amino acid sequence: CANPPAGTGGDGANVLTF. The whole variable domain, remainder taken from reference TRBV7-9 and TRBJ2-6, is DTGVSQNPRHKITKRGQNVTFRCDPISEHNRLYWYRQTLGQGPEFLTYFQNEAQLEKSRLLSDRFSAERPKGSFSTLEIQRTEQGDSAMYLCANPPAGTGGDGANVLTFGAGSRLTVL.

The chain employs TRBV2 and TRBJ2-1; D is unclear. Trimming took 6 bases from V and 1 from J, leaving 7 bases between them. This CDR3 is 13 amino acids long. Germline V gene data show CDR1 as SNHLY and CDR2 as FYNNEI. CDR3 sequence: CASSPDSYNEQFF. The CDR3 nucleotides read TGTGCCAGCAGCCCGGATTCCTACAATGAGCAGTTCTTC.

Worth noting for this clone: The identical CDR3 is also encoded by other nucleotide sequences in the sample. The chain is built from TRBV29-1 and TRBJ1-1, with a tentative D call TRBD1 (6 bases). V lost 6 bases and J 11 bases, leaving 7 bases between the germline ends. This CDR3 comprises 8 residues. Looked up from germline, CDR1 is SQVTM and CDR2 is ANQGSEA. This CDR3 is CSVGGAFF. CDR3 sequence (DNA): TGCAGCGTGGGGGGCGCTTTCTTT.

The chain is built from TRBV27 and TRBJ2-3; 9 bases are a match to TRBD2. Germline lookup yields CDR1 MNHEY and CDR2 SMNVEV (reference sequence). V was clipped by 3 bases and J by 4 bases; unmatched bases: 14. The CDR3 contains 18 residues. The CDR3 loop reads CASSLTSGRGRAADTQYF. DNA of the CDR3: TGTGCCAGCAGTTTGACTAGCGGAAGAGGAAGAGCCGCAGATACGCAGTATTTT.

The rearrangement uses TRBV19 and TRBJ2-5; D may match TRBD1 or TRBD2 (5 bases each). V gave up 3 bases and J gave up 1 base, with 12 bases separating them. The CDR3 has 15 amino acids. Germline V gives CDR1 LNHDA, CDR2 SQIVND (reference sequence). CDR3 nucleotide sequence: TGTGCCAGTAGTATCTTACGGGACGGCCAAGAGACCCAGTACTTC. It is translated as CASSILRDGQETQYF.

The chain combines TRBV5-4 with TRBJ2-1; D gene ambiguous. The CDR3 contains 13 residues. Trimming shortened V by 0 bases and J by 9 bases, and 10 bases separated the two germline ends. Germline V gives CDR1 SGHNT, CDR2 YYREEE (reference sequence). Written as DNA, the CDR3 is TGTGCCAGCAGCTTGGGTGGTTTTGGTGAGCAGTTCTTC. Its translation is CASSLGGFGEQFF.

The gene calls are TRBV11-2 and TRBJ1-4; D is undetermined. Trimming removed 1 base at V and 2 bases at J, with 14 bases between. There are 17 residues in the CDR3. CDR1 and CDR2 (germline): SGHAT, FQNNGV. For the CDR3, the DNA is TGTGCCAGCAGCTTAGTCCCCGAGTACAGTACTAATGAAAAACTGTTTTTT. Translated, it gives CASSLVPEYSTNEKLFF.

As DNA, the CDR3 is TGTGCCAGCAGCTTATTCCATCACGAACAGGGGAACTATGGCTACACCTTC. Translating it yields CASSLFHHEQGNYGYTF. The chain joins TRBV7-2 to TRBJ1-2, with TRBD1 identical over 7 bases. This CDR3 has 17 amino acids. Germline V gives CDR1 SGHTA, CDR2 FQGNSA. V trimming: 2 bases; J trimming: 2 bases; junction bases outside the gene matches: 11.